The rows below give T cell receptor beta chains drawn from one sample of a study of T cells in tuberculosis. Repertoires were generated with immunoSEQ multiplex PCR, while TCRdb's copy carries only in-frame clones and drops some. The data hold about 88,000 clones, with roughly 91% observed a single time. The sequenced sample consisted of CD1b-GMM tetramer-negative cells sorted from PBMCs. Receptors were obtained from an adult woman with latent tuberculosis. The conserved cysteine and the conserved F or W are not part of the CDR3 here. Clone size, where shown, is once, few, many, or a class for clones that have expanded.

j_call v_call clone_size cdr3_aa
TRBJ1-1 TRBV7-9 . ASSFTLDSKNTEAF
TRBJ2-5 TRBV27 . ASSLAGVGETQY
TRBJ2-1 TRBV29-1 . SVVGRGLGSSYNEQF
TRBJ2-1 TRBV5-4 . ASSSPPGQGLNEQF
TRBJ1-6 TRBV4-1 . ASSQDWGQVSPLH
TRBJ1-2 TRBV6-5 . ASRQPSGTYGYT
TRBJ1-1 TRBV6-5 once ASSSPGQVEAF
TRBJ2-2 TRBV7-2 . ASSLSGQNTGELF
TRBJ1-2 TRBV28 once ASRPSPGDNYGYT
TRBJ2-5 TRBV6-6 . ASTRYSASEKETQY
TRBJ1-2 TRBV18 . ASSPQGDYGYT
TRBJ1-4 TRBV4-2 . ASSQDQASRARNEKLF
TRBJ2-7 TRBV6-1 . ASSEAGGRGSYEQY